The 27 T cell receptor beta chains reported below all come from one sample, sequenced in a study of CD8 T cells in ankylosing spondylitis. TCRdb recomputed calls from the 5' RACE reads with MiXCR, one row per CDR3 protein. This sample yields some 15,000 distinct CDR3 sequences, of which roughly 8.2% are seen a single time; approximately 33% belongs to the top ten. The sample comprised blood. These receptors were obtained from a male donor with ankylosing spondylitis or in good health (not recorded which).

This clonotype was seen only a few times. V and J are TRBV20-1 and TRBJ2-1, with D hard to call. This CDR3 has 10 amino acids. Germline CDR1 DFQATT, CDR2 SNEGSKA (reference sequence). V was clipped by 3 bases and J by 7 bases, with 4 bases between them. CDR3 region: CSASRNEQFF. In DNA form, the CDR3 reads TGCAGTGCTAGCCGAAATGAGCAGTTCTTC.

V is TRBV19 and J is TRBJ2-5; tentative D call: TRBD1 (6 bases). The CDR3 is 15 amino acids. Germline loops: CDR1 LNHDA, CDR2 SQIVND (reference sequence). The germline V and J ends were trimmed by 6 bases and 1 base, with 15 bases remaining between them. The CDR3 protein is CASSSLRGGQETQYF. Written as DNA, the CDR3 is TGTGCCAGTAGCTCCTTGAGAGGGGGCCAAGAGACCCAGTACTTC.

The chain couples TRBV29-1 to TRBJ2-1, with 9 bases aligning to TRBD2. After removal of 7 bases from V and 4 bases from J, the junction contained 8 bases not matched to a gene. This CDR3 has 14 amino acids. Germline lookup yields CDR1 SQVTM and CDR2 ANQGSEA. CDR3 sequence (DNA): TGCAGCGCCAAGCTAGCGGGACCATACAATGAGCAGTTCTTC. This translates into CSAKLAGPYNEQFF.

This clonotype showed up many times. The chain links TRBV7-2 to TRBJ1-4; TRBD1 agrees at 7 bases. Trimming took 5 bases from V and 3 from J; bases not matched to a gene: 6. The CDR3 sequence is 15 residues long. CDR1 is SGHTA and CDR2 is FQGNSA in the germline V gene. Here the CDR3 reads CASSIQTGPNEKLFF. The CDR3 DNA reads TGTGCCAGCAGCATCCAGACAGGGCCTAATGAAAAACTGTTTTTT.

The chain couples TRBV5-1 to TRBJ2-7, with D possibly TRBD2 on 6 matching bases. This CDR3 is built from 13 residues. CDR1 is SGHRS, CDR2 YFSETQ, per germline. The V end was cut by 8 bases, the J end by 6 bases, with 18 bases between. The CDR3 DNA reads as TGCGCCAGTCGGGACTCCGAGGTCGGCGAGCAGTACTTC. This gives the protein CASRDSEVGEQYF.

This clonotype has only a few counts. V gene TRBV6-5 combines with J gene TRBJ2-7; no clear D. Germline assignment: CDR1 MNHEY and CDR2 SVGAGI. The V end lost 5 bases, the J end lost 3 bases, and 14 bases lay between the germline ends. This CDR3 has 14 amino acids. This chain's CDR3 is CASSGVRGNYEQYF. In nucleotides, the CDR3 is TGTGCCAGCAGTGGCGTGAGAGGAAACTACGAGCAGTACTTC.

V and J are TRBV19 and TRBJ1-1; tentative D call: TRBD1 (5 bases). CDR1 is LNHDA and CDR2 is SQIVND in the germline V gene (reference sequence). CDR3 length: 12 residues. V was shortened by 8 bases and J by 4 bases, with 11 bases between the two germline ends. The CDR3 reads CASGASRTEAFF. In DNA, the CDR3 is TGTGCCAGTGGGGCCTCGCGCACTGAAGCTTTCTTT.

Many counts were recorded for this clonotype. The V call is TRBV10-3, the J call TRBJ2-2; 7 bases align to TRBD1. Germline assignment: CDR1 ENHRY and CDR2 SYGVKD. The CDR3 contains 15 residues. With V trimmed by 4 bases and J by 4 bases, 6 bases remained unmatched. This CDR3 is CAISVGQSPTGELFF. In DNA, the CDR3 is TGTGCCATCAGTGTGGGACAGTCGCCCACCGGGGAGCTGTTTTTT.

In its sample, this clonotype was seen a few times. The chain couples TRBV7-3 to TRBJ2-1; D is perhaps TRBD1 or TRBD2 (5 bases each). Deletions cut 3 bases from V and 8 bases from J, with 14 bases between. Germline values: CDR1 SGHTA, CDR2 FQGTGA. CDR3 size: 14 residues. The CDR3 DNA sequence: TGTGCCAGCAGCTTGGCCGGGGCAATAGATGAGCAGTTCTTC. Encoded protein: CASSLAGAIDEQFF.

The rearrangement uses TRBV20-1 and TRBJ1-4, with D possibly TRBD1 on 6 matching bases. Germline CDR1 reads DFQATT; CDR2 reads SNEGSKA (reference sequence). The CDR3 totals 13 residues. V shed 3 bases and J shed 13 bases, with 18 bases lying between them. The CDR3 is CSARGLQKGGLFF. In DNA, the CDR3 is TGCAGTGCTAGGGGACTCCAAAAGGGGGGACTGTTTTTT.

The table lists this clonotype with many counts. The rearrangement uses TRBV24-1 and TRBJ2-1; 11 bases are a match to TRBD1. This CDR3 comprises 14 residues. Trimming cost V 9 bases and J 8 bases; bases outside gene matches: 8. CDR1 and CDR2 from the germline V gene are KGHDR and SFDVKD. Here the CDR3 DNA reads TGTGCCACCCAAGTGGACAGGGGGCTGCATGAGCAGTTCTTC. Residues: CATQVDRGLHEQFF.

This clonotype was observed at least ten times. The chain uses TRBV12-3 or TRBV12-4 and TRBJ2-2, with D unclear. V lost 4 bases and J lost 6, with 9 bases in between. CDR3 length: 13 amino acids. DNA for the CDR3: TGTGCCAGCAGTTGGACCACCCCCGGGGAGCTGTTTTTT. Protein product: CASSWTTPGELFF.

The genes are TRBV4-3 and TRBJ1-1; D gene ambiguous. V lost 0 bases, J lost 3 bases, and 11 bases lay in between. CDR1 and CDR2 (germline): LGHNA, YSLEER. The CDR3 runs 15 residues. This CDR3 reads CASSQDWAGHTEAFF. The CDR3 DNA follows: TGCGCCAGCAGCCAAGATTGGGCAGGACACACTGAAGCTTTCTTT.

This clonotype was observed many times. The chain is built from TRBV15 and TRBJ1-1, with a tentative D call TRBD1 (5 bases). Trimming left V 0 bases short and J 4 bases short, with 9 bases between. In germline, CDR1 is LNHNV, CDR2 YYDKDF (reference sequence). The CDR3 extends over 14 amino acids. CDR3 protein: CATSRDPRATEAFF. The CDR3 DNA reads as TGTGCCACCAGCAGAGACCCCAGGGCCACTGAAGCTTTCTTT.

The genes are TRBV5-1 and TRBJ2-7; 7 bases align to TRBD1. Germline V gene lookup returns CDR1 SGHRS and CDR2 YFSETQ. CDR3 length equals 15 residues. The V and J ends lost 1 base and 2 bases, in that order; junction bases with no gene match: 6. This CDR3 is CASSLSLGTAYEQYF. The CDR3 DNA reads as TGCGCCAGCAGCTTGAGTTTGGGGACAGCCTACGAGCAGTACTTC.

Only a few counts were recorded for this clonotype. The CDR3 sequence: CASSLVSARTDTQYF. The CDR3 bases are TGTGCCAGCAGCTTGGTCTCCGCCCGGACAGATACGCAGTATTTT. The rearrangement uses TRBV7-3 and TRBJ2-3; D unclear. CDR3 length: 15 residues. Trimming cost V 3 bases and J 3 bases, with 13 bases left between them. CDR1 is SGHTA, CDR2 FQGTGA, per germline.

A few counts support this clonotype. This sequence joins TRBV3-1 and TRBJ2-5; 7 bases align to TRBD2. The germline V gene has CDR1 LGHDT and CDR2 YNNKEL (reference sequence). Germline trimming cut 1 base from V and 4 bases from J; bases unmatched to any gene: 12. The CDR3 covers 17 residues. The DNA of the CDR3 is TGTGCCAGCAGCCAAGGTGTAATGGCGGGGGAAATAGAGACCCAGTACTTC. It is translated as CASSQGVMAGEIETQYF.

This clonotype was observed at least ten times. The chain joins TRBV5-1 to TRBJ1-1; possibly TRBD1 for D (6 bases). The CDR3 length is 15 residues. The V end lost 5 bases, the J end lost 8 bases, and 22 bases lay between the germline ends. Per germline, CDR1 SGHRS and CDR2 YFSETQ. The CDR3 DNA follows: TGCGCCAGCAGTCAAGGACAGCTCACTTCAGTAGAAGCTTTCTTT. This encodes CASSQGQLTSVEAFF.

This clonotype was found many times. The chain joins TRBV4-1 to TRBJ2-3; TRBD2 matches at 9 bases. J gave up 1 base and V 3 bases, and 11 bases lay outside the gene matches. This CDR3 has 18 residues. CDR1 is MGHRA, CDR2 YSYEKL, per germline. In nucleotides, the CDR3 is TGCGCCAGCAGCCAGATAGGGTATGCTAGCGGGGGCACAGATACGCAGTATTTT. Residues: CASSQIGYASGGTDTQYF.

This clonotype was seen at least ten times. The DNA of the CDR3 is TGTGCCAGCAGCGTAGGCGGGGAGCAGTACTTC. Amino acid sequence: CASSVGGEQYF. This chain links TRBV9 with TRBJ2-7; D may be TRBD2 (5 bases). This CDR3 has 11 amino acids. V was trimmed by 0 bases and J by 7 bases, leaving 5 bases between them. The germline CDR1 and CDR2 sequences are SGDLS and YYNGEE. Full variable domain (rest looked up from reference TRBV9 and TRBJ2-7): DSGVTQTPKHLITATGQRVTLRCSPRSGDLSVYWYQQSLDQGLQFLIQYYNGEERAKGNILERFSAQQFPDLHSELNLSSLELGDSALYFCASSVGGEQYFGPGTRLTVT.

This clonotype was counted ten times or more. The CDR3 sequence is CASSRYQETQYF. DNA of the CDR3: TGTGCCAGCAGCCGATACCAAGAGACCCAGTACTTC. The gene calls are TRBV12-3 or TRBV12-4 and TRBJ2-5; D is undetermined. The CDR3 spans 12 residues. Deletions cut 6 bases from V and 0 bases from J, with 5 bases between.

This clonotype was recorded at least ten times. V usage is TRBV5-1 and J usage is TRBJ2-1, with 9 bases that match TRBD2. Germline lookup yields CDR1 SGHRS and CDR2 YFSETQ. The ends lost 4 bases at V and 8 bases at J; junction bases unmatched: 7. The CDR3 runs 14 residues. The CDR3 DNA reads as TGCGCCAGCAGCGCGGGACTAGCCGTCGATGAGCAGTTCTTC. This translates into CASSAGLAVDEQFF.

The CDR3 region is CASRGPSPDTQYF. As DNA, the CDR3 is TGTGCCAGCAGGGGCCCGTCCCCAGATACGCAGTATTTT. V and J are TRBV2 and TRBJ2-3; D is unresolved. The CDR3 loop spans 13 amino acids. Germline V gene lookup returns CDR1 SNHLY and CDR2 FYNNEI. Trimming took 6 bases from V and 4 from J, leaving 11 bases between them.

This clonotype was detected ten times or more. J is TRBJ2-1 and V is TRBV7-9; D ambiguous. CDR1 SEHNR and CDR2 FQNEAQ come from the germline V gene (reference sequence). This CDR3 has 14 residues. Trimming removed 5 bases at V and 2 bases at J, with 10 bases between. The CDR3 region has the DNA TGTGCCAGCAGCCCAAAGGGCACCTACAATGAGCAGTTCTTC. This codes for CASSPKGTYNEQFF. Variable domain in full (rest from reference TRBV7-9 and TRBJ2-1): DTGVSQNPRHKITKRGQNVTFRCDPISEHNRLYWYRQTLGQGPEFLTYFQNEAQLEKSRLLSDRFSAERPKGSFSTLEIQRTEQGDSAMYLCASSPKGTYNEQFFGPGTRLTVL.

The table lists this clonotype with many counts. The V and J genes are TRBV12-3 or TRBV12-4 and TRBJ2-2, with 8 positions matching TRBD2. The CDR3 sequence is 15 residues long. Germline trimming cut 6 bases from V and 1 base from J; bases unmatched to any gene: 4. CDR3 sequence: CASRAGAVNTGELFF. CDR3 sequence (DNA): TGTGCCAGCAGAGCGGGAGCCGTGAACACCGGGGAGCTGTTTTTT.

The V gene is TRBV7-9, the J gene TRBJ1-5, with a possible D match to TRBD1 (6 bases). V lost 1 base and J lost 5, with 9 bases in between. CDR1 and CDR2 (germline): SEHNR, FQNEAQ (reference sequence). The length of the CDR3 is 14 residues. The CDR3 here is CASSLGGLDQPQHF. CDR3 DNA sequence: TGTGCCAGCAGCTTAGGGGGGCTTGATCAGCCCCAGCATTTT.

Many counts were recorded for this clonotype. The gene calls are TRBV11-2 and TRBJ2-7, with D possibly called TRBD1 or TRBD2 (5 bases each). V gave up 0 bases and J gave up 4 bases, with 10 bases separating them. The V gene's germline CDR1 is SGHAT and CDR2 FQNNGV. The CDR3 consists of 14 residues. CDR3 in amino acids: CASSLEPGRYEQYF. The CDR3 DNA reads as TGTGCCAGCAGCTTAGAACCGGGACGGTACGAGCAGTACTTC.